The 29 T cell receptor beta chains in this list originate from one sample, sequenced in a study of blood T cells in healthy people across ages. The second PCR ran roughly 7 to 12 cycles with a sample-barcoded 5' primer and J-beta primers. MiXCR, applied by TCRdb to the 5' RACE reads, yields one record per CDR3 protein. The sample includes 1,300,000 or so distinct CDR3 sequences, 59% of them seen just once. The sample comprised blood. Receptors originate from a man aged 18 to 29 in good health.

This clonotype was seen more than once but under ten times. The rearrangement uses TRBV12-3 or TRBV12-4 and TRBJ1-4, with D tentatively TRBD1 (5 bases). The CDR3 contains 14 residues. Deletions cut 7 bases from V and 3 bases from J, with 12 bases between. CDR3 nucleotide sequence: TGTGCCAGCACCCTCGGGGGAGCTAATGAAAAACTGTTTTTT. Translated: CASTLGGANEKLFF.

This chain joins TRBV6-6 and TRBJ2-7; 7 nucleotides agree with TRBD1. The CDR3 is made up of 16 amino acids. V lost 4 bases, J lost 1 base, and 10 bases stayed unmatched. Germline-derived CDR1 and CDR2 are MNHNY and SVGAGI (reference sequence). As DNA, the CDR3 is TGTGCCAGCAGTTCAGCGACAGGGATTGCATCCTACGAGCAGTACTTC. Translated, it gives CASSSATGIASYEQYF.

The rearrangement links TRBV7-2 to TRBJ2-7; 7 nucleotides agree with TRBD1. Germline V lookup: CDR1 SGHTA, CDR2 FQGNSA. The CDR3 runs to 14 residues. J was trimmed by 6 bases and V by 2 bases; bases with no gene match: 7. The CDR3 region is CASSLLTGSGEQYF. The DNA of the CDR3 is TGTGCCAGCAGCTTACTGACAGGGTCGGGCGAGCAGTACTTC.

The chain uses TRBV4-1 and TRBJ2-1; perhaps TRBD2 as D (6 bases). From germline, CDR1 is MGHRA and CDR2 YSYEKL. The CDR3 sequence is 15 residues long. V was cut by 6 bases and J by 7 bases, with 19 bases left in between. The CDR3 DNA follows: TGCGCCAGCAGTAACGGTGCGGGAAGAAGAAATGAGCAGTTCTTC. It encodes CASSNGAGRRNEQFF.

This chain joins TRBV7-9 and TRBJ2-7; D unresolved. The CDR3 sequence is 15 residues long. V gave up 4 bases and J gave up 4 bases, with 17 bases separating them. Germline CDR1 and CDR2: SEHNR and FQNEAQ (reference sequence). This CDR3 is CASSSQTPGVYEQYF. The DNA of the CDR3 is TGTGCCAGCAGCTCACAGACCCCGGGCGTATACGAGCAGTACTTC.

This clonotype was counted only a few times. The chain uses TRBV29-1 and TRBJ1-2; TRBD1 aligns across 7 bases. CDR1 is SQVTM, CDR2 ANQGSEA, per germline. Losses at the gene ends were 7 bases for V and 11 bases for J; bases not matched to a gene: 16. The CDR3 totals 13 residues. The CDR3 region has the DNA TGCAGCGGGGGACAGAACAACTATGCTGGTTACACCTTC. It codes for CSGGQNNYAGYTF.

V usage is TRBV11-2 and J usage is TRBJ2-1; tentative D call: TRBD1 (6 bases). Germline-derived CDR1 and CDR2 are SGHAT and FQNNGV. Trimming removed 3 bases at V and 0 bases at J, with 9 bases between. The length of the CDR3 is 15 residues. The chain's CDR3 is CASSFPDSSYNEQFF. DNA of the CDR3: TGTGCCAGCAGCTTTCCGGACAGCTCCTACAATGAGCAGTTCTTC.

This clonotype occurred once. The chain joins TRBV25-1 to TRBJ1-4, with 7 bases fitting TRBD1. CDR1 MGHDK and CDR2 SYGVNS come from the germline V gene. CDR3 length: 16 residues. V dropped 4 bases and J dropped 1; count of bases not matched to a gene: 6. The CDR3 sequence is CASSGTGVGTNEKLFF. The CDR3, as DNA: TGTGCCAGCAGTGGAACAGGGGTCGGAACTAATGAAAAACTGTTTTTT.

The chain carries TRBV4-3 and TRBJ1-2; D remains ambiguous. Per germline, CDR1 LGHNA and CDR2 YSLEER. The CDR3 totals 15 residues. The V end lost 1 base, the J end lost 3 bases, and 12 bases lay between the germline ends. Here the CDR3 reads CASSQAPWEHYGYTF. The CDR3 nucleotides are TGCGCCAGCAGCCAAGCACCGTGGGAGCACTATGGCTACACCTTC.

The V and J genes are TRBV20-1 and TRBJ2-1, with 8 nucleotides matching TRBD2. V shed 0 bases, J shed 0 bases, and the junction held 7 bases outside the gene matches. CDR3 size: 17 residues. Germline CDR1 reads DFQATT; CDR2 reads SNEGSKA (reference sequence). The CDR3 loop is CSARDGSGRGSYNEQFF. DNA for the CDR3: TGCAGTGCTAGAGATGGAAGCGGGAGAGGCTCCTACAATGAGCAGTTCTTC.

The chain uses TRBV27 and TRBJ2-3; a possible D gene is TRBD1 (5 bases). V gave up 10 bases and J gave up 1 base, with 24 bases separating them. The CDR3 runs to 17 residues. Per germline, CDR1 MNHEY and CDR2 SMNVEV (reference sequence). In nucleotides, the CDR3 is TGTGCCATCGTAGGATTTTTTCAGGGAACTCGCACAGATACGCAGTATTTT. This encodes CAIVGFFQGTRTDTQYF.

This chain uses TRBV27 with TRBJ2-1; possible D gene TRBD2, 6 bases. Between the trimmed V and J ends, which lost 0 bases and 10 bases, there was a span of 13 bases. This CDR3 is built from 14 residues. Germline loops: CDR1 MNHEY, CDR2 SMNVEV (reference sequence). This CDR3 reads CASSLSHTAGEQFF. As DNA, the CDR3 is TGTGCCAGCAGTTTATCGCATACGGCGGGGGAGCAGTTCTTC.

This rearrangement joins TRBV5-5 to TRBJ2-7, with D perhaps matching TRBD2 (6 bases). V lost 3 bases to trimming and J lost 2 bases, with 12 bases between them. CDR3 size: 14 residues. The V gene's germline CDR1 is SGHKS and CDR2 YYEKEE (reference sequence). The CDR3 loop is CASSWDFNPYEQYF. The CDR3 coding sequence is TGTGCCAGCAGCTGGGACTTCAACCCCTACGAGCAGTACTTC.

V gene TRBV12-3 or TRBV12-4 combines with J gene TRBJ2-1; D not resolved. V was cut by 6 bases and J by 7 bases, with 22 bases left in between. The CDR3 runs 16 residues. CDR3 region: CASSRRGGITRNEQFF. Here the CDR3 DNA reads TGTGCCAGCAGCCGGCGAGGCGGAATCACCCGGAATGAGCAGTTCTTC.

This clonotype occurred a few times. This chain links TRBV29-1 with TRBJ2-7; the match to TRBD1 covers 10 bases. Germline V gives CDR1 SQVTM, CDR2 ANQGSEA. This CDR3 contains 15 residues. V shed 0 bases and J 6 bases; nucleotides not matched to a gene: 8. In nucleotides, the CDR3 is TGCAGCGTTGAAGATCCGGGACAGGGGTATGGCGAGCAGTACTTC. Translation gives CSVEDPGQGYGEQYF.

The chain joins TRBV15 to TRBJ2-4; possibly TRBD1 for D (6 bases). The V end lost 5 bases, the J end lost 7 bases, and 18 bases lay between the germline ends. Germline CDR1 is LNHNV and CDR2 is YYDKDF (reference sequence). The CDR3 consists of 15 residues. CDR3 DNA sequence: TGTGCCACCAGCGAGTTGATAACAGGGCTTAACATTCAGTACTTC. This sequence encodes CATSELITGLNIQYF.

This chain connects TRBV20-1 to TRBJ2-7; 10 nucleotides agree with TRBD2. Germline CDR1 is DFQATT and CDR2 is SNEGSKA (reference sequence). The CDR3 is 14 amino acids. V gave up 6 bases and J gave up 3 bases; unmatched junction bases: 8. For the CDR3, the DNA is TGCAGTGCATGCCCTAGCGGGAGTGGCTACGAGCAGTACTTC. This encodes CSACPSGSGYEQYF.

There are a few counts of this clonotype. The gene calls are TRBV20-1 and TRBJ2-5; D ambiguous. There are 11 residues in the CDR3. Trimming pared 4 bases from V and 2 bases from J, leaving 5 bases between. Germline assignment: CDR1 DFQATT and CDR2 SNEGSKA (reference sequence). CDR3 protein: CSATPQETQYF. CDR3 bases: TGCAGTGCTACGCCGCAAGAGACCCAGTACTTC.

The rearrangement joins TRBV25-1 to TRBJ2-7; D ambiguous. This CDR3 is 13 amino acids long. V dropped 4 bases and J dropped 1 base, with 8 bases sitting between them. Germline V gives CDR1 MGHDK, CDR2 SYGVNS. CDR3 DNA: TGTGCCAGCAGTGCTTACAGATCCTACGAGCAGTACTTC. It encodes CASSAYRSYEQYF.

The sample holds a few counts of this clonotype. The rearrangement links TRBV6-5 to TRBJ1-1; D is unclear. Trimming removed 7 bases from V and 5 bases from J, with 14 bases in between. The CDR3 has 13 amino acids. The germline V gene encodes CDR1 MNHEY and CDR2 SVGAGI. The CDR3 is CASTGPRSTEAFF. As DNA, the CDR3 is TGTGCCAGCACCGGGCCCCGATCGACTGAAGCTTTCTTT.

V and J are TRBV2 and TRBJ2-4; D is undetermined. Trimming removed 5 bases at V and 7 bases at J, with 6 bases between. CDR1 and CDR2 (germline): SNHLY, FYNNEI. This CDR3 spans 11 amino acids. CDR3 DNA sequence: TGTGCCAGCAGTCGCTATAACATTCAGTACTTC. This codes for CASSRYNIQYF.

This chain joins TRBV9 and TRBJ1-6; no reliable D call. CDR1 SGDLS and CDR2 YYNGEE come from the germline V gene. Trimming shortened V by 0 bases and J by 0 bases, and 10 bases separated the two germline ends. This CDR3 spans 17 amino acids. The CDR3 is CASSVGSRPSYNSPLHF. CDR3 nucleotide sequence: TGTGCCAGCAGCGTAGGGTCCCGTCCCTCCTATAATTCACCCCTCCACTTT.

The V and J genes are TRBV29-1 and TRBJ2-1; D may be TRBD2 (6 bases). The DNA end favors TRBJ2-7, so the J call may be wrong. The CDR3 runs to 13 residues. CDR1 is SQVTM and CDR2 is ANQGSEA in the germline V gene. The CDR3 sequence is CSVGRDSYNEQYF. As DNA, the CDR3 is TGCAGCGTTGGCAGGGACTCCTACAATGAGCAGTACTTC.

V gene TRBV4-1 combines with J gene TRBJ2-7; perhaps TRBD2 as D (5 bases). Germline CDR1 MGHRA, CDR2 YSYEKL. CDR3 size: 17 residues. Between the trimmed V and J ends, which lost 2 bases and 0 bases, there was a span of 17 bases. CDR3 DNA sequence: TGCGCCAGCAGCCAACCCCTCAGAGGGAAAGGCTCCTACGAGCAGTACTTC. Its translation: CASSQPLRGKGSYEQYF.

Remarks on this clonotype: Mismatch with germline at one junction end may stem from a read error. CDR3 in DNA: TGCGCCAGCAGTACGACAAGCTATAGCAATCAGCCCCAGCATTTT. Its protein product is CASSTTSYSNQPQHF. The chain links TRBV6-1 to TRBJ1-5; the D is unclear. Germline-derived CDR1 and CDR2 are MNHNS and SASEGT. The CDR3 consists of 15 residues.

J is TRBJ2-3 and V is TRBV13, with 8 bases fitting TRBD1. The CDR3 length is 13 residues. J gave up 9 bases and V 5 bases, and 7 bases lay outside the gene matches. Germline V gene data show CDR1 as PRHDT and CDR2 as FYEKMQ (reference sequence). CDR3: CASSPRDRLTQYF. CDR3 nucleotide sequence: TGTGCCAGCAGCCCCAGGGACAGGCTAACGCAGTATTTT.

The chain links TRBV20-1 to TRBJ1-2; D ambiguous. Germline values: CDR1 DFQATT, CDR2 SNEGSKA (reference sequence). V shed 6 bases and J shed 0 bases, with 8 bases lying between them. The CDR3 extends over 12 amino acids. The CDR3 DNA reads as TGCAGTGCCCCCGTCGCTAACTATGGCTACACCTTC. The encoded protein is CSAPVANYGYTF.

The chain is built from TRBV5-1 and TRBJ2-4; D perhaps matches TRBD2 (5 bases). CDR3 size: 15 residues. The V gene lost 4 bases and the J gene lost 0 bases, with 11 bases spanning the gap. Germline CDR1 is SGHRS and CDR2 is YFSETQ. The CDR3 DNA reads as TGCGCCAGCAGCCCCCAGGCGGGAGCCAAAAACATTCAGTACTTC. It codes for CASSPQAGAKNIQYF.

The J gene is TRBJ2-1, the V gene TRBV7-8; 7 bases map to TRBD2. V lost 2 bases, J lost 15 bases, and 22 bases stayed unmatched. Germline V CDR1 and CDR2: SGHVS, FQNEAQ. This CDR3 is built from 17 residues. CDR3 sequence reads: CASSLPRGRTSPPIWFF. The CDR3, as DNA: TGTGCCAGCAGCTTACCCCGCGGTCGGACTAGTCCGCCGATTTGGTTCTTC.